Below are 19 T cell receptor beta chains sequenced from a single sample in a study of shared clonotypes between healthy human individuals. TCRdb keeps only in-frame clones here, not all; method: immunoSEQ multiplex PCR. In the table there are 550,000 to 700,000 clones, about 80% of which are singletons. Specimen: memory CD4+ T cells sorted from blood. Subset reported: CD45RA-negative fraction. These TCRs come from a woman under 40 in good health.

The V gene is TRBV6-5, the J gene TRBJ1-1; perhaps TRBD1 as D (5 bases). In germline, CDR1 is MNHEY, CDR2 SVGAGI. The V end was cut by 5 bases, the J end by 4 bases, with 17 bases between. This CDR3 is built from 15 residues. The CDR3 nucleotides are TGTGCCAGCAGTACCGCTTGGGGCCAGGGCACTGAAGCTTTCTTT. It is translated as CASSTAWGQGTEAFF.

The rearrangement joins TRBV28 to TRBJ1-5; D gene uncertain. V lost 10 bases to trimming and J lost 2 bases, with 12 bases between them. The germline V gene encodes CDR1 MDHEN and CDR2 SYDVKM. There are 13 residues in the CDR3. This CDR3 is CATKVFGNQPQHF. In nucleotides, the CDR3 is TGTGCCACGAAAGTTTTTGGCAATCAGCCCCAGCATTTT.

V and J are TRBV6-1 and TRBJ1-1; D possibly corresponds to TRBD1 (5 bases). Germline CDR1 and CDR2: MNHNS and SASEGT. Trimming stripped 4 bases from V and 2 bases from J, with 8 bases between. The CDR3 has 13 amino acids. CDR3 DNA sequence: TGTGCCAGCAGTGGACAGTTTAACACTGAAGCTTTCTTT. Residues: CASSGQFNTEAFF.

The V call is TRBV19, the J call TRBJ2-5, with 13 bases fitting TRBD2. J lost 5 bases, V lost 5 bases, and 11 bases had no gene match. CDR3 size: 17 residues. Germline CDR1 LNHDA, CDR2 SQIVND (reference sequence). CDR3 DNA sequence: TGTGCCAGTAGTGCCGGACTAGCGGGAGTGACCGGGGAGACCCAGTACTTC. Its translation is CASSAGLAGVTGETQYF. The complete variable domain, with remaining parts taken from reference TRBV19 and TRBJ2-5, reads DGGITQSPKYLFRKEGQNVTLSCEQNLNHDAMYWYRQDPGQGLRLIYYSQIVNDFQKGDIAEGYSVSREKKESFPLTVTSAQKNPTAFYLCASSAGLAGVTGETQYFGPGTRLLVL.

The V and J genes are TRBV5-5 and TRBJ2-6, with TRBD2 matching over 9 bases. V was clipped by 4 bases and J by 2 bases; unmatched bases: 1. The germline V gene has CDR1 SGHKS and CDR2 YYEKEE (reference sequence). The CDR3 is 15 residues long. CDR3 sequence reads: CASSIAGAGANVLTF. In nucleotides, the CDR3 is TGTGCCAGCAGCATAGCGGGGGCTGGGGCCAACGTCCTGACTTTC.

Note on this clone: This may be a read error: a much more frequent sequence differs by one nucleotide. The sample carries other DNA sequences with the same CDR3. The chain is built from TRBV7-9 and TRBJ2-7; 8 bases are shared with TRBD1. The V segment lost 5 bases and the J segment 3 bases; nucleotides outside the gene matches: 3. The CDR3 sequence is 13 residues long. CDR1 and CDR2 (germline): SEHNR, FQNEAQ (reference sequence). The chain's CDR3 is CASSRGQGYEQYF. CDR3 nucleotides: TGTGCCAGCAGCCGCGGACAGGGCTACGAGCAGTACTTC.

As regards this clone: Other DNA sequences in the same sample also yield this CDR3. CDR3 sequence (DNA): TGTGCCAGCAGTTACTCGGGTCTAGCGGGCTACGAGCAGTACTTC. Protein: CASSYSGLAGYEQYF. The J gene is TRBJ2-7, the V gene TRBV6-5; 8 nucleotides align to TRBD2. The CDR3 length is 15 residues. The germline V gene has CDR1 MNHEY and CDR2 SVGAGI. The ends lost 0 bases at V and 3 bases at J; junction bases unmatched: 4.

The chain recombines TRBV5-1 with TRBJ1-1; unclear D gene. This CDR3 has 14 residues. The V gene lost 0 bases and the J gene lost 6 bases, with 12 bases spanning the gap. Looked up from germline, CDR1 is SGHRS and CDR2 is YFSETQ. The DNA for the CDR3 is TGCGCCAGCAGCTTGGGACAACTTTGGGCTGAAGCTTTCTTT. It translates to CASSLGQLWAEAFF.

The rearrangement joins TRBV4-2 to TRBJ2-2, with D tentatively TRBD2 (6 bases). CDR1 is LGHNA, CDR2 YNFKEQ, per germline. The CDR3 runs to 15 residues. Trimming left V 4 bases short and J 1 base short, with 10 bases between. The chain's CDR3 is CASSPGSGNTGELFF. CDR3 nucleotides: TGTGCCAGCAGCCCCGGTAGCGGGAACACCGGGGAGCTGTTTTTT.

In its sample, this clone was seen a few times. J is TRBJ2-3 and V is TRBV15; 8 nucleotides line up with TRBD1. This CDR3 is built from 13 residues. CDR1 and CDR2 from the germline V gene are LNHNV and YYDKDF (reference sequence). Trimming at V came to 7 bases and at J to 2 bases, leaving 2 bases not matched to a gene. The CDR3 reads CATKDRDTDTQYF. Here the CDR3 DNA reads TGTGCCACCAAGGACAGGGACACAGATACGCAGTATTTT. Filled out from reference TRBV15 and TRBJ2-3, the complete variable domain reads DAMVIQNPRYQVTQFGKPVTLSCSQTLNHNVMYWYQQKSSQAPKLLFHYYDKDFNNEADTPDNFQSRRPNTSFCFLDIRSPGLGDTAMYLCATKDRDTDTQYFGPGTRLTVL.

This clone has more than one count but fewer than ten. V and J are TRBV7-8 and TRBJ1-4, with unresolved D. V lost 5 bases and J lost 7, with 11 bases in between. In germline, CDR1 is SGHVS, CDR2 FQNEAQ. The CDR3 is 13 residues long. CDR3 bases: TGTGCCAGCAGCCTGGTCAACCGTGAAAAACTGTTTTTT. It codes for CASSLVNREKLFF. The full variable domain, in which reference TRBV7-8 and TRBJ1-4 provide the parts outside the CDR3, is GAGVSQSPRYKVAKRGQDVALRCDPISGHVSLFWYQQALGQGPEFLTYFQNEAQLDKSGLPSDRFFAERPEGSVSTLKIQRTQQEDSAVYLCASSLVNREKLFFGSGTQLSVL.

The J gene is TRBJ1-4, the V gene TRBV5-4; unclear D gene. CDR1 is SGHNT, CDR2 YYREEE, per germline (reference sequence). The CDR3 length is 15 residues. With 3 bases removed from V and 5 bases from J, the gap between germline ends came to 14 bases. In DNA form, the CDR3 reads TGTGCCAGCAGCTCCAACAGTCTGGGGAATGAAAAACTGTTTTTT. Translating gives CASSSNSLGNEKLFF.

In its sample, this clone was seen once. This chain uses TRBV19 with TRBJ1-1; D not certain. The CDR3 has 13 residues. V lost 5 bases, J lost 1 base, and 8 bases lay in between. CDR1 and CDR2 (germline): LNHDA, SQIVND (reference sequence). The CDR3 spells CASSVNTNTEAFF. CDR3 coding DNA: TGTGCCAGTAGTGTGAACACGAACACTGAAGCTTTCTTT. Full variable domain (remainder filled in from reference TRBV19 and TRBJ1-1): DGGITQSPKYLFRKEGQNVTLSCEQNLNHDAMYWYRQDPGQGLRLIYYSQIVNDFQKGDIAEGYSVSREKKESFPLTVTSAQKNPTAFYLCASSVNTNTEAFFGQGTRLTVV.

The chain links TRBV9 to TRBJ2-5, with D possibly being TRBD1 (5 bases). CDR1 and CDR2 (germline): SGDLS, YYNGEE. The V end lost 0 bases, the J end lost 1 base, and 7 bases lay between the germline ends. This CDR3 has 14 residues. The CDR3 loop reads CASSVETVQETQYF. DNA for the CDR3: TGTGCCAGCAGCGTAGAGACAGTCCAAGAGACCCAGTACTTC.

The J gene is TRBJ2-7, the V gene TRBV2; D uncertain. This CDR3 region has 14 residues. In germline, CDR1 is SNHLY, CDR2 FYNNEI. Trimming cost V 7 bases and J 2 bases, with 15 bases left between them. The CDR3 coding sequence is TGTGCCAGCATCCGTAACACGGCCGCCTACGAGCAGTACTTC. Translating gives CASIRNTAAYEQYF. Using reference TRBV2 and TRBJ2-7 for the parts outside the CDR3, the full variable domain is EPEVTQTPSHQVTQMGQEVILRCVPISNHLYFYWYRQILGQKVEFLVSFYNNEISEKSEIFDDQFSVERPDGSNFTLKIRSTKLEDSAMYFCASIRNTAAYEQYFGPGTRLTVT.

This clone was seen a handful of times. A much larger clone differs from this one at a single base, so this may be a read error. The sample holds other DNA sequences that translate to the same CDR3. This rearrangement joins TRBV28 to TRBJ1-5, with TRBD1 matching over 10 bases. CDR1 and CDR2 (germline): MDHEN, SYDVKM. With 3 bases clipped from V and 7 bases from J, the junction kept 0 bases outside the gene matches. There are 13 residues in the CDR3. CDR3 sequence reads: CASSLTGGQPQHF. The CDR3 DNA sequence: TGTGCCAGCAGTTTGACAGGGGGCCAGCCCCAGCATTTT.

This clone came up a few times. The rearrangement uses TRBV10-1 and TRBJ1-4, with 10 bases fitting TRBD1. Germline V CDR1 and CDR2: WNHNN, SYGVQD (reference sequence). Germline trimming cut 7 bases from V and 10 bases from J; bases unmatched to any gene: 6. The CDR3 contains 13 residues. CDR3 DNA: TGCGCCAGCACCCCGGGACAGGGGACAAAACTGTTTTTT. Translated, it gives CASTPGQGTKLFF.

This clone showed up just a few times. The chain recombines TRBV10-3 with TRBJ2-3, with D possibly TRBD1 on 6 matching bases. Germline CDR1 and CDR2: ENHRY and SYGVKD. This CDR3 has 16 amino acids. The V end lost 6 bases, the J end lost 7 bases, and 23 bases lay between the germline ends. CDR3 region: CAIRVTRDQQGHTQYF. The CDR3 DNA follows: TGTGCCATCAGGGTTACCCGGGACCAACAGGGCCATACGCAGTATTTT.

CDR3 amino acids: CASSLGRIVFQETQYF. For the CDR3, the DNA is TGCGCCAGCAGCTTAGGGAGGATAGTCTTCCAAGAGACCCAGTACTTC. The V gene is TRBV5-1, the J gene TRBJ2-5; tentative D call: TRBD2 (6 bases). Trimming shortened V by 2 bases and J by 1 base, and 15 bases separated the two germline ends. The length of the CDR3 is 16 residues. CDR1 is SGHRS, CDR2 YFSETQ, per germline.